The following is a T cell receptor beta chain sequence with its context. Repertoires were generated with immunoSEQ multiplex PCR, while TCRdb's copy carries only in-frame clones and drops some. This table has 40,000 to 45,000 clones, 82% appearing once. The sample belongs to a study of PD-L1 blockade in urothelial cancer. About the research overall: Intravenous atezolizumab, 1,200 mg every 3 weeks, was begun by patients in the mid-2010s. Patients had undergone 0 to 3 prior chemotherapy regimens. Male sex and bladder-origin urothelial cancer were recorded for about 85% of the roughly 30 patients.

Each individual provided 1 to 8 samples (taken pretreatment and on-treatment). This TCR derives from a man aged 70-80 years with urothelial cancer. Sequenced here: PBMCs, sampled around atezolizumab (anti-PD-L1) treatment.

The DNA of the CDR3 is TGTGCCAGCAGTGCGGACAGGGATTATGGCTACACCTTC. This encodes CASSADRDYGYTF. The chain combines TRBV28 with TRBJ1-2; 8 nucleotides line up with TRBD1. The CDR3 loop spans 13 amino acids. V was clipped by 5 bases and J by 5 bases; unmatched bases: 4. CDR1 is MDHEN, CDR2 SYDVKM, per germline.